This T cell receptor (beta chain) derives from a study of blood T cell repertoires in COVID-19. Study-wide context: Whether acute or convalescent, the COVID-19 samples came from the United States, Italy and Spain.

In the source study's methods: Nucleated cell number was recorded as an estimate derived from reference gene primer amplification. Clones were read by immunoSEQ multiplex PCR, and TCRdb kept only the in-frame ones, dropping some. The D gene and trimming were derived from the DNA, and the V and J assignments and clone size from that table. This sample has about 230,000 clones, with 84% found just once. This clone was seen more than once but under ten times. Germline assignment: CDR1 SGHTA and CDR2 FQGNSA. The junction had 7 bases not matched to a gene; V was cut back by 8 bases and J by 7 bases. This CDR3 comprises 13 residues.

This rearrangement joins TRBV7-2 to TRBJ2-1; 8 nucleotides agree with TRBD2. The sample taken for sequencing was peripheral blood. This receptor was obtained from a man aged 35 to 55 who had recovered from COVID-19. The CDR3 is CASRERGRNEQFF. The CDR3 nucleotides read TGTGCCAGCCGAGAGCGGGGGCGGAATGAGCAGTTCTTC.